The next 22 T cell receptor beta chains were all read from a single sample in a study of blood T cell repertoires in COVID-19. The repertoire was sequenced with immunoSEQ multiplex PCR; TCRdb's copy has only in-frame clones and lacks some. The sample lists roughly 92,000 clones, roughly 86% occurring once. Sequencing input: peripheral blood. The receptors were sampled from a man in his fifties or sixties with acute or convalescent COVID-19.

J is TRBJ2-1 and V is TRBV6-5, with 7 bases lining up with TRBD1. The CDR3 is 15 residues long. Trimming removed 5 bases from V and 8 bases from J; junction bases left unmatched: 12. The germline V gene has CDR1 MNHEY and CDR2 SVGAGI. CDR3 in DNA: TGTGCCAGCAGTCCTCGGACAGGAGGCTTAGATGAGCAGTTCTTC. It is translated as CASSPRTGGLDEQFF.

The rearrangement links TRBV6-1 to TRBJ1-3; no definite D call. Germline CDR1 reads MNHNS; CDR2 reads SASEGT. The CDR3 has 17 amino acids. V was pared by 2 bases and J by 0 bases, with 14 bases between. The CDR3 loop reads CASSEFAGTSSGNTIYF. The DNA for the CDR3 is TGTGCCAGCAGTGAATTCGCCGGAACTAGCTCTGGAAACACCATATATTTT.

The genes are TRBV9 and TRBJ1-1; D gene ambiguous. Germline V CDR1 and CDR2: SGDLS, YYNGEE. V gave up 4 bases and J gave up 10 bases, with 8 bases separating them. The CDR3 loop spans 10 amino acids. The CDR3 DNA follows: TGTGCCAGCAGCCCGCGGGGAGCTTTCTTT. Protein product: CASSPRGAFF.

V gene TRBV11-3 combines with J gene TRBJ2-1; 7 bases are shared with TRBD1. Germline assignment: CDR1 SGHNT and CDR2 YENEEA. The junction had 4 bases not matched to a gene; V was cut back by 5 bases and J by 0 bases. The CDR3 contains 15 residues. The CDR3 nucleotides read TGTGCCAGCAGCCCAGGGGACAGCTCCTACAATGAGCAGTTCTTC. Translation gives CASSPGDSSYNEQFF.

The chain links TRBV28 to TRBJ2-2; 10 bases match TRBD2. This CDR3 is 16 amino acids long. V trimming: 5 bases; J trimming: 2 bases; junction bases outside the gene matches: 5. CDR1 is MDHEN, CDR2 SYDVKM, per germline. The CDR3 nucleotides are TGTGCCAGCAGTCCCTGGACTAGCGGTAACACCGGGGAGCTGTTTTTT. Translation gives CASSPWTSGNTGELFF. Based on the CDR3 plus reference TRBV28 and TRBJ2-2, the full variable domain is DVKVTQSSRYLVKRTGEKVFLECVQDMDHENMFWYRQDPGLGLRLIYFSYDVKMKEKGDIPEGYSVSREKKERFSLILESASTNQTSMYLCASSPWTSGNTGELFFGEGSRLTVL.

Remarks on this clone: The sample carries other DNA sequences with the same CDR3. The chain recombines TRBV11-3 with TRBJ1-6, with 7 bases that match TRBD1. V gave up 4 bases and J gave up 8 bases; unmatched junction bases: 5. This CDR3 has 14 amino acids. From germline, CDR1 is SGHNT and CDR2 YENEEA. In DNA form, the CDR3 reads TGTGCCAGCAGCTCTGACAGGGAGCATTCACCCCTCCACTTT. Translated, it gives CASSSDREHSPLHF.

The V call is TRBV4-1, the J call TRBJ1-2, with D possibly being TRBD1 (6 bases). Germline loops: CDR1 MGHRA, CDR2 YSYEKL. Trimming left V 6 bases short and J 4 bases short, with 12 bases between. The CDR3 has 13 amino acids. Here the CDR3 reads CASRPPGVYGYTF. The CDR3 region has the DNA TGCGCCAGCAGGCCCCCAGGGGTCTATGGCTACACCTTC.

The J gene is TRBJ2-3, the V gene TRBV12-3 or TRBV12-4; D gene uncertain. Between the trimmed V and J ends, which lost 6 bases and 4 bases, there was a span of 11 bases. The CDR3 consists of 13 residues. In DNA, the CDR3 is TGTGCCAGCAGCCTACCTCCATCAGATACGCAGTATTTT. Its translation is CASSLPPSDTQYF.

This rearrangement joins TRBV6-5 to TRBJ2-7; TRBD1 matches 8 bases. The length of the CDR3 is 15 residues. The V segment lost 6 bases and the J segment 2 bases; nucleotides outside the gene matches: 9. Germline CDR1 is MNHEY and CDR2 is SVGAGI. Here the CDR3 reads CASRGLETGAYEQYF. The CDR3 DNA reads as TGTGCCAGCAGGGGGCTTGAGACAGGGGCCTACGAGCAGTACTTC.

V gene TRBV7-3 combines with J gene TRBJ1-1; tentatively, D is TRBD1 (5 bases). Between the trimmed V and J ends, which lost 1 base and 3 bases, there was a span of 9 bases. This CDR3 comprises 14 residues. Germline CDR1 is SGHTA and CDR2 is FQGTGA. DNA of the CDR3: TGTGCCAGCAGCTTAAGAACAGGCGACACTGAAGCTTTCTTT. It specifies CASSLRTGDTEAFF.

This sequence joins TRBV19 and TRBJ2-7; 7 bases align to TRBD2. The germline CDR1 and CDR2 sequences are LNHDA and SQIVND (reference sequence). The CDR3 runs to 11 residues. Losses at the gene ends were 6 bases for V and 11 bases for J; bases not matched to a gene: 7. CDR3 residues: CASSTGGREYF. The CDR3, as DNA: TGTGCCAGTAGCACGGGAGGACGGGAGTACTTC.

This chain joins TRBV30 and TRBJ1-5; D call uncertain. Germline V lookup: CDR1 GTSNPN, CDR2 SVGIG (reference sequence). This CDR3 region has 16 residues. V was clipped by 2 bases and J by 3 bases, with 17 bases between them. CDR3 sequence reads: CAWSPSTLVFNQPQHF. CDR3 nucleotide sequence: TGTGCCTGGAGTCCATCCACTCTCGTTTTCAATCAGCCCCAGCATTTT.

CDR3 loop: CASSSGTGGFYEQYF. The CDR3 DNA sequence: TGCGCCAGCAGCTCCGGGACAGGGGGCTTCTACGAGCAGTACTTC. The chain uses TRBV5-1 and TRBJ2-7; the match to TRBD1 covers 12 bases. J lost 3 bases, V lost 3 bases, and 4 bases had no gene match. The CDR3 extends over 15 amino acids. From germline, CDR1 is SGHRS and CDR2 YFSETQ.

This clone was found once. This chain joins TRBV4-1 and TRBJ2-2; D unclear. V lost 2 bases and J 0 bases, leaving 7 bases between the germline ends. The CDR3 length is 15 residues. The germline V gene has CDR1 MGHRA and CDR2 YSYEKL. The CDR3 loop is CASSQHTANTGELFF. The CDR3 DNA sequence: TGCGCCAGCAGCCAACATACAGCGAACACCGGGGAGCTGTTTTTT.

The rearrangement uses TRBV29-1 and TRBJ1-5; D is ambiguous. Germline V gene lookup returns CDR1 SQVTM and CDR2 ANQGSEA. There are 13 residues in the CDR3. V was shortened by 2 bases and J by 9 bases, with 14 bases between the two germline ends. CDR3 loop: CSVEYTPKSPQHF. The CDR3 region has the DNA TGCAGCGTTGAATACACCCCCAAATCGCCCCAGCATTTT. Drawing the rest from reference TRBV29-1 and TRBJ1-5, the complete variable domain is SAVISQKPSRDICQRGTSLTIQCQVDSQVTMMFWYRQQPGQSLTLIATANQGSEATYESGFVIDKFPISRPNLTFSTLTVSNMSPEDSSIYLCSVEYTPKSPQHFGDGTRLSIL.

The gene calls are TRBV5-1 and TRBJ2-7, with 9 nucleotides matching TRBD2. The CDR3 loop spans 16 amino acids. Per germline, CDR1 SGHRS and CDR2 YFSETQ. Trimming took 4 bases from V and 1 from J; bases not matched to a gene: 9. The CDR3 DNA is TGCGCCAGCAGCCCGTTAGCGGGAGTAAGGTCCTACGAGCAGTACTTC. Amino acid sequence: CASSPLAGVRSYEQYF.

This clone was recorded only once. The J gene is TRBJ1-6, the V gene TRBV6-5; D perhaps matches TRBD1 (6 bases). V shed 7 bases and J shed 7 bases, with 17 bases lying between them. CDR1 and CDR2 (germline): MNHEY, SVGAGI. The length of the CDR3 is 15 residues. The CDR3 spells CASNGQTTRNSPLHF. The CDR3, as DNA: TGTGCCAGCAACGGACAGACAACAAGGAATTCACCCCTCCACTTT.

CDR3: CATSRLVTGTENTEAFF. The CDR3 region has the DNA TGTGCCACCAGCAGGTTGGTTACAGGGACAGAAAACACTGAAGCTTTCTTT. The rearrangement joins TRBV15 to TRBJ1-1; TRBD1 agrees at 7 bases. The V gene end was trimmed by 3 bases and the J gene end by 2 bases; junction bases not matched to a gene: 12. CDR3 size: 17 residues. Germline CDR1 is LNHNV and CDR2 is YYDKDF (reference sequence). Together with reference TRBV15 and TRBJ1-1, the CDR3 gives the full variable domain: DAMVIQNPRYQVTQFGKPVTLSCSQTLNHNVMYWYQQKSSQAPKLLFHYYDKDFNNEADTPDNFQSRRPNTSFCFLDIRSPGLGDTAMYLCATSRLVTGTENTEAFFGQGTRLTVV.

This CDR3 reads CASGPGLAENNEQFF. In DNA form, the CDR3 reads TGTGCTAGTGGTCCGGGACTAGCGGAAAACAATGAGCAGTTCTTC. This sequence joins TRBV12-5 and TRBJ2-1; TRBD2 matches 11 bases. The CDR3 contains 15 residues. Germline loops: CDR1 LGHNT, CDR2 FRNRAP. The junction had 5 bases not matched to a gene; V was cut back by 5 bases and J by 5 bases.

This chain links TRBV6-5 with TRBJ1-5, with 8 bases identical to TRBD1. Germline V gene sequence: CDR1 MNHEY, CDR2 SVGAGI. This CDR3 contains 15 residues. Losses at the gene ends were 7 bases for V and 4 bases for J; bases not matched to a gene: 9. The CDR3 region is CASNPDRGPNQPQHF. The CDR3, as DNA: TGTGCCAGCAACCCTGACAGGGGCCCAAATCAGCCCCAGCATTTT.

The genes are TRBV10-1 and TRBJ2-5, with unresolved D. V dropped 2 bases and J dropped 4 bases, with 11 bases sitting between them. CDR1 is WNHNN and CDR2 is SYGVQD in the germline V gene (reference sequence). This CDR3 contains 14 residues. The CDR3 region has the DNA TGCGCCAGCAGTGAGCTGGCCTCGGGAGAGACCCAGTACTTC. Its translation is CASSELASGETQYF.

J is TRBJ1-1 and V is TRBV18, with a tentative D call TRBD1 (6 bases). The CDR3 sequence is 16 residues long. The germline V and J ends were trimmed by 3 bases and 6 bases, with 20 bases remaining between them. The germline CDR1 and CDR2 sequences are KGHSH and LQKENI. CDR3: CASSPGQGTYLAEAFF. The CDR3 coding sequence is TGTGCCAGCTCACCCGGCCAGGGGACGTATCTGGCTGAAGCTTTCTTT.